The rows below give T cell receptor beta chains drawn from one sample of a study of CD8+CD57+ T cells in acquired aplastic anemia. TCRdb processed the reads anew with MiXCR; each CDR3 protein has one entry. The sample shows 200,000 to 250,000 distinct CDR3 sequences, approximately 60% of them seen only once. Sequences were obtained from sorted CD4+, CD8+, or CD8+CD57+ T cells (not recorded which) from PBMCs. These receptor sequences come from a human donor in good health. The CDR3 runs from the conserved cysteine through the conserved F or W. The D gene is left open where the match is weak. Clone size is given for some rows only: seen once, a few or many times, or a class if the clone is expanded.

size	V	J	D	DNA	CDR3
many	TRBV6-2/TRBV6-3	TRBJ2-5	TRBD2	TGTGCCAGCAGTTACTACTCTAGCGGGGGAGAGACCCAGTACTTC	CASSYYSSGGETQYF
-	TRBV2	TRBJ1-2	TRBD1	TGTGCCAGCTCCATGACTAGACAGGGGGGTCGGACGTATGGCTACACCTTC	CASSMTRQGGRTYGYTF
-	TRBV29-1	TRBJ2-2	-	TGCAGCGTAACCAGGGCAGCCGCGAACACCGGGGAGCTGTTTTTT	CSVTRAAANTGELFF
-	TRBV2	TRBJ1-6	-	TGTGCCAGCAGTGAATATCCGGATTATAATTCACCCCTCCACTTT	CASSEYPDYNSPLHF
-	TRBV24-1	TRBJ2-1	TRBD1	TGTGCCACCAGTCCTGCCGGGACAGGGGGTGAGCAGTTCTTC	CATSPAGTGGEQFF
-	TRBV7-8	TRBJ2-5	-	TGTGCCAGCAGCCTCAGGAGGGGGAAAGAGACCCAGTACTTC	CASSLRRGKETQYF
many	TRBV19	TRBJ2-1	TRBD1	TGTGCCAGTACCAGACAGGGGGACCTCTCCTACAATGAGCAGTTCTTC	CASTRQGDLSYNEQFF
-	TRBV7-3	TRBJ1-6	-	TGTGCCAGCAGCTTAAGGGGTTCCGGGGGTAATTCACCCCTCCACTTT	CASSLRGSGGNSPLHF
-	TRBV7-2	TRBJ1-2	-	TGTGCCAGCAGCGGGGGTGCCTATGGCTACACCTTC	CASSGGAYGYTF
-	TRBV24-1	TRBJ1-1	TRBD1	TGTGCCACCAGTGCCCGGGGACAGGGTATGAACACTGAAGCTTTCTTT	CATSARGQGMNTEAFF
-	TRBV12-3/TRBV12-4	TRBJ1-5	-	TGTGCCAGCAGTTTTGGGACGTTCAATCAGCCCCAGCATTTT	CASSFGTFNQPQHF
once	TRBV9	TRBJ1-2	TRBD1	TGTGCCAGCAGCGTAGCGGCAGGGGGCATCTATGGCTACACCTTC	CASSVAAGGIYGYTF
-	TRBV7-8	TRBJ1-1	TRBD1	TGTGCCAGCAGCTCCAACAGGGGGAGTGAAGCTTTCTTT	CASSSNRGSEAFF
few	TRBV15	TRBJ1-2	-	TGTGCCACCAGCAGAGATGGCCTCGGGGGCTATGGCTACACCTTC	CATSRDGLGGYGYTF
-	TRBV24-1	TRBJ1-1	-	TGTGCCACCAGTGAAGGAGGGGAGACTGAAGCTTTCTTT	CATSEGGETEAFF
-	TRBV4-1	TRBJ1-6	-	TGCGCCAGCAGCCAAGGGGCCAATTCACCCCTCCACTTT	CASSQGANSPLHF
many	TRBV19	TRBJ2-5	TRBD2	TGTGCCAGTAGCCCCATAGCGGGAGAATCCCAGTACTTC	CASSPIAGESQYF
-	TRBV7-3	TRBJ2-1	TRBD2	TGTGCCAGCAGCCATCCCGGGACTAGCGGACCAAATGAGCAGTTCTTC	CASSHPGTSGPNEQFF
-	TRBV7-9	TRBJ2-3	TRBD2	TGTGCCAGCAGCCATCGGGGGGGTTTTACAGATACGCAGTATTTT	CASSHRGGFTDTQYF
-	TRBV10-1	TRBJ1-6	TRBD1	TGCGCCAGCAGTGAGTCCCAGACAGGGCCCAGTTCACCCCTCCACTTT	CASSESQTGPSSPLHF
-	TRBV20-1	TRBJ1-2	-	TGCAGTGCTAGAGATGGGAGGGGGTATGGCTACACCTTC	CSARDGRGYGYTF
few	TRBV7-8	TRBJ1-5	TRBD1	TGTGCCAGCCCGGGGGAGGAAGACAGGGATCAGCCCCAGCATTTT	CASPGEEDRDQPQHF
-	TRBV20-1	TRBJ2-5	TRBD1	TGCAGTGCCCCTGGGGGGGGGACAGGGCGCACAGCCCCTCAAGAGACCCAGTACTTC	CSAPGGGTGRTAPQETQYF
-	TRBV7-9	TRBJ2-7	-	TGTGCCAGCGGCTTAGCCAGCTCGCTAAACGAGCAGTACTTC	CASGLASSLNEQYF
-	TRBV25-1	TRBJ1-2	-	TGTGCCAGCAGGGGGTACGGGGCTAACTATGGCTACACCTTC	CASRGYGANYGYTF
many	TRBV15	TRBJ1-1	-	TGTGCCACCAGCAGAGATTTGGGGCAGCTGAACACTGAAGCTTTCTTT	CATSRDLGQLNTEAFF
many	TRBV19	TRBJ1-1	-	TGTGCCAGTAGTGGGGCAGTTATCACTGAAGCTTTCTTT	CASSGAVITEAFF
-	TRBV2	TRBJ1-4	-	TGTGCCAGCCGGGGGGACTTTAATGAAAAACTGTTTTTT	CASRGDFNEKLFF
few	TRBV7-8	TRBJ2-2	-	TGTGCCAGCAGCCCAGAGGGGGAGCTCTTAAACCCCGGGGAGCTGTTTTTT	CASSPEGELLNPGELFF
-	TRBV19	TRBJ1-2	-	TGTGCCAGTATGGTATGGGGTACCGGTGGCTACACCTTC	CASMVWGTGGYTF
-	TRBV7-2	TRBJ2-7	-	TGTGCCAGCAGCTTATCCCACGGGAGCTTGGAGCAGTACTTC	CASSLSHGSLEQYF
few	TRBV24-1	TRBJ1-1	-	TGTGCCACCAGTTTAGGGACGGCTAACACTGAAGCTTTCTTT	CATSLGTANTEAFF
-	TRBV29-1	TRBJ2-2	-	TGCAGCGTGCGGACCGGGACTCCTAACACCGGGGAGCTGTTTTTT	CSVRTGTPNTGELFF
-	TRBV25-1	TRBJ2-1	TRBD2	TGTGCCAGCAGGAGGCGGGGGGCTGACAATGAGCAGTTCTTC	CASRRRGADNEQFF
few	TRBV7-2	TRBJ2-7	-	TGTGCCAGCAGCCCTGGACAGTCCTACGAGCAGTACTTC	CASSPGQSYEQYF
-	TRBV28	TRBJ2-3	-	TGTGCCAGCAGTTTACGCAGGGCAGTCGGTACGCAGTATTTT	CASSLRRAVGTQYF
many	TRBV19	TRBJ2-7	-	TGTGCCAGTAGCGCCGGCGCCTACGAGCAGTACTTC	CASSAGAYEQYF
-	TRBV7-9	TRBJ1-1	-	TGTGCCAGCAGCTCCCGCGGTGCGGGAGACAATGAAGCTTTCTTT	CASSSRGAGDNEAFF
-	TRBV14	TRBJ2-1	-	TGTGCCAGCAGCCAAATGGGGCTGAGGGGGTCCAATGAGCAGCTCTTC	CASSQMGLRGSNEQLF
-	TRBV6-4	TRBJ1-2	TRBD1	TGTGCCAGCAGTGTCTCCGGGACAGGGGTTGGCTACACCTTC	CASSVSGTGVGYTF
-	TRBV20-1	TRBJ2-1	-	TGCAGTGCTAGAGGGACGAATTCCAATGAGCAGTTCTTC	CSARGTNSNEQFF
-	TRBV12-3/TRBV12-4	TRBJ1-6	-	TGTGCCAGCAGTTCGATAGGACACCTCGGGTCACCCCTCCACTTT	CASSSIGHLGSPLHF
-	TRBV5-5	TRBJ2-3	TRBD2	TGTGCCAGCAGCTTCTACGGGGGAGGGCTGTCTAACTATACGCAGTATTTT	CASSFYGGGLSNYTQYF
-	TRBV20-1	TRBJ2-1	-	TGCAGCACTCAGGACGCGGGGTCCTACAATGAGCAGTTCTTC	CSTQDAGSYNEQFF
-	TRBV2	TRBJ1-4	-	TGTGCCAGCAGCTTCCGGGCCGCAGATGGAAAACTGTTTTTT	CASSFRAADGKLFF
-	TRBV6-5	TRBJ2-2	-	TGTGCCAGCAGTGCGAGGCAGAACACCGGGGAGCTGTTTTTT	CASSARQNTGELFF
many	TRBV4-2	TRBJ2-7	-	TGTGCCAGCAGCCAACCTACCGACAGGGAGGCCTACGAGCAGTACTTC	CASSQPTDREAYEQYF